This TCR beta chain was captured in a study of T cells in women clearing cervical HPV infection. Study-wide background: Case blood was drawn a median approximately 160 days after lesion detection.

Using immunoSEQ multiplex PCR, the repertoire was profiled, and TCRdb retains in-frame clones only, with some absent. This sample's table reports more than 40,000 clones. For this clone: Sequencing ends 3 residues short of the CDR3 end; the germline J gene provides the rest.

V was pared by 0 bases and J by 5 bases, with 6 bases of the junction left unmatched. Looked up from germline, CDR1 is SGDLS and CDR2 is YYNGEE. There are 15 residues in the CDR3. The receptor was isolated from a woman between 18 and 70 years old with a cervical HPV16 infection that either progressed to CIN3+ or cleared (not recorded which). The genes are TRBV9 and TRBJ2-7, with 9 nucleotides matching TRBD2. What was sequenced was blood buffy coat. CDR3 DNA (partial): TGTGCCAGCAGCGTAGTAGGCGGGGGGGCTGACGAG. Translation gives CASSVVGGGADE. The full CDR3 protein reads CASSVVGGGADEQYF.